The 11 T cell receptor beta chains listed next were all sequenced from one sample in a study of beta chain features in type 1 diabetes. Their specific antigens are unknown. Every isolated RNA sample was fully reverse transcribed, so sequencing captured expressed TCRB transcripts. Clones were sequenced by immunoSEQ multiplex PCR, and TCRdb holds only the in-frame ones, with some missing. The table has some 350,000 clones, 8.5% to 10% seen once; the top ten hold about 0.64%. Overall study findings and caveats: Moderate but significant shortening of TCRB CDR3s was recorded in all four CD4+ subsets from Type 1 diabetes patients.

The specimen sequenced was central memory CD4+ T cells from blood. The receptors were gathered from a man younger than 40 with type 1 diabetes.

CDR3 residues: CSARQSEQYF. CDR3 DNA sequence: TGCAGTGCTAGACAGTCCGAGCAGTACTTC. This rearrangement joins TRBV20-1 to TRBJ2-7; D not resolved. The germline V gene has CDR1 DFQATT and CDR2 SNEGSKA (reference sequence). The CDR3 is 10 residues long. V was shortened by 2 bases and J by 6 bases, with 5 bases between the two germline ends.

The J gene is TRBJ2-3, the V gene TRBV9; 12 bases map to TRBD2. With V trimmed by 4 bases and J by 4 bases, 7 bases remained unmatched. This CDR3 region has 16 residues. The germline V gene encodes CDR1 SGDLS and CDR2 YYNGEE. CDR3 loop: CASSSRLAGASDTQYF. CDR3 in DNA: TGTGCCAGCAGCTCCAGACTAGCGGGAGCCTCAGATACGCAGTATTTT. Full variable domain (missing parts from reference TRBV9 and TRBJ2-3): DSGVTQTPKHLITATGQRVTLRCSPRSGDLSVYWYQQSLDQGLQFLIQYYNGEERAKGNILERFSAQQFPDLHSELNLSSLELGDSALYFCASSSRLAGASDTQYFGPGTRLTVL.

This sequence joins TRBV7-3 and TRBJ2-7; D uncertain. The germline CDR1 and CDR2 sequences are SGHTA and FQGTGA. The CDR3 runs to 13 residues. Trimming removed 5 bases from V and 3 bases from J, with 11 bases in between. The CDR3 region has the DNA TGTGCCAGCAGCAAAACCAGTGGCTACGAGCAGTACTTC. Amino acids: CASSKTSGYEQYF. The complete variable domain, with remaining parts taken from reference TRBV7-3 and TRBJ2-7, reads GAGVSQTPSNKVTEKGKYVELRCDPISGHTALYWYRQSLGQGPEFLIYFQGTGAADDSGLPNDRFFAVRPEGSVSTLKIQRTERGDSAVYLCASSKTSGYEQYFGPGTRLTVT.

This clone was found a few times. The chain joins TRBV6-5 to TRBJ2-7; possibly TRBD1 for D (5 bases). This CDR3 has 14 residues. Germline V lookup: CDR1 MNHEY, CDR2 SVGAGI. V lost 5 bases and J lost 3, with 14 bases in between. CDR3 in amino acids: CASSPPGKFYEQYF. In DNA form, the CDR3 reads TGTGCCAGCAGTCCCCCAGGGAAATTCTACGAGCAGTACTTC.

This clone has more than one count but fewer than ten. The chain joins TRBV5-1 to TRBJ2-5; D might be TRBD2 (5 bases). V was cut by 0 bases and J by 5 bases, with 14 bases left in between. Germline V lookup: CDR1 SGHRS, CDR2 YFSETQ. The CDR3 is 15 residues long. CDR3 in DNA: TGCGCCAGCAGCTTGGGGCAGATTACGGGGGAGACCCAGTACTTC. As protein: CASSLGQITGETQYF.

The rearrangement links TRBV7-2 to TRBJ2-3; a possible D gene is TRBD1 (5 bases). The CDR3 covers 15 residues. The V and J ends lost 4 bases and 6 bases respectively, with 17 bases between them. In germline, CDR1 is SGHTA, CDR2 FQGNSA. CDR3 DNA sequence: TGTGCCAGCAGCTCCGGACACATAAGGGCGGATACGCAGTATTTT. Its protein is CASSSGHIRADTQYF.

The chain employs TRBV14 and TRBJ2-2; possible D gene TRBD1, 6 bases. The CDR3 is made up of 16 amino acids. Trimming took off 0 bases at V and 2 bases at J, with 10 bases between the two ends. Germline lookup yields CDR1 SGHDN and CDR2 FVKESK. CDR3 amino acids: CASSQDSQGNTGELFF. The CDR3 nucleotides are TGTGCCAGCAGCCAAGACTCACAGGGTAACACCGGGGAGCTGTTTTTT.

The chain uses TRBV2 and TRBJ1-1; maybe TRBD1 (5 bases). CDR3 length equals 13 residues. V was cut by 6 bases and J by 0 bases, with 8 bases left in between. Germline-derived CDR1 and CDR2 are SNHLY and FYNNEI. The CDR3 region has the DNA TGTGCCAGCAGCGGACAACTGAACACTGAAGCTTTCTTT. This sequence encodes CASSGQLNTEAFF.

In this sample, this clone turned up a few times. At one boundary the junction diverges from the germline segment, which might be a read error. CDR3 residues: CASSLNIGQGAEAFF. Written as DNA, the CDR3 is TGCGCCAGCAGCTTGAATATAGGACAGGGGGCTGAGGCTTTCTTT. The chain uses TRBV5-1 and TRBJ1-1, with 11 bases aligning to TRBD1. Germline V gene sequence: CDR1 SGHRS, CDR2 YFSETQ. This CDR3 is built from 15 residues.

At least ten counts were recorded for this clone. The CDR3 here is CASSPPTAGNQPQHF. The CDR3 bases are TGTGCCAGCTCACCACCGACGGCAGGTAATCAGCCCCAGCATTTT. The V call is TRBV18, the J call TRBJ1-5, with unresolved D. The CDR3 loop spans 15 amino acids. Trimming removed 0 bases at V and 4 bases at J, with 10 bases between. Germline loops: CDR1 KGHSH, CDR2 LQKENI.

This chain connects TRBV9 to TRBJ2-7, with a tentative D call TRBD2 (6 bases). The CDR3 totals 15 residues. With 2 bases removed from V and 3 bases from J, the gap between germline ends came to 15 bases. The germline CDR1 and CDR2 sequences are SGDLS and YYNGEE. The CDR3 spells CASSVGGEYDYEQYF. The CDR3 coding sequence is TGTGCCAGCAGCGTCGGGGGAGAGTACGACTACGAGCAGTACTTC. The full variable domain, in which reference TRBV9 and TRBJ2-7 provide the parts outside the CDR3, is DSGVTQTPKHLITATGQRVTLRCSPRSGDLSVYWYQQSLDQGLQFLIQYYNGEERAKGNILERFSAQQFPDLHSELNLSSLELGDSALYFCASSVGGEYDYEQYFGPGTRLTVT.